These 26 T cell receptor beta chains were all obtained from the same sample, sequenced in a study of OX40 agonist ivuxolimab in advanced cancers. TCRdb's copy holds only in-frame clones and misses some; the assay was immunoSEQ multiplex PCR. The sample has 25,000 to 35,000 clones; about three quarters are singletons. The sequencing here drew on CD4+ or CD8+ T cells sorted from blood, taken in a trial of the OX40 agonist ivuxolimab. These receptors were obtained from an adult with an advanced solid tumor such as melanoma, head and neck, liver or kidney cancer.

The rearrangement links TRBV19 to TRBJ1-4; 9 nucleotides agree with TRBD1. Germline V gives CDR1 LNHDA, CDR2 SQIVND (reference sequence). Trimming took 5 bases from V and 7 from J; bases not matched to a gene: 8. CDR3 length equals 15 residues. CDR3 coding DNA: TGTGCCAGTAGTCCCCAACAGGGGGCAGGTGAAAAACTGTTTTTT. Translation gives CASSPQQGAGEKLFF.

The chain combines TRBV9 with TRBJ2-3, with 7 bases lining up with TRBD1. J gave up 0 bases and V 7 bases, and 8 bases lay outside the gene matches. There are 15 residues in the CDR3. The V gene's germline CDR1 is SGDLS and CDR2 YYNGEE. The CDR3 nucleotides read TGTGCCAGCTCTATTACAGGGGCTAGCACAGATACGCAGTATTTT. Amino acids: CASSITGASTDTQYF.

This clone was observed once. The chain employs TRBV11-2 and TRBJ1-2; the match to TRBD1 covers 7 bases. Germline CDR1 reads SGHAT; CDR2 reads FQNNGV. CDR3 length equals 14 residues. The V gene end was trimmed by 3 bases and the J gene end by 5 bases; junction bases not matched to a gene: 6. CDR3 protein: CASSFTGTEYGYTF. The CDR3 nucleotides are TGTGCCAGCAGCTTCACCGGGACAGAATATGGCTACACCTTC.

V gene TRBV18 combines with J gene TRBJ1-1; D is undetermined. V dropped 4 bases and J dropped 0 bases, with 6 bases sitting between them. The length of the CDR3 is 13 residues. CDR1 and CDR2 from the germline V gene are KGHSH and LQKENI. The CDR3 sequence: CASSQIMNTEAFF. The CDR3 DNA sequence: TGTGCCAGCTCACAGATCATGAACACTGAAGCTTTCTTT.

The chain links TRBV19 to TRBJ2-2, with a weak D call TRBD1 (6 bases). CDR3 length: 16 amino acids. Deletions cut 4 bases from V and 1 base from J, with 13 bases between. Germline CDR1 and CDR2: LNHDA and SQIVND (reference sequence). CDR3 bases: TGTGCCAGTAGTAGGGGGACAAGGGGGAACACCGGGGAGCTGTTTTTT. Translation: CASSRGTRGNTGELFF. The full variable domain, in which reference TRBV19 and TRBJ2-2 provide the parts outside the CDR3, is DGGITQSPKYLFRKEGQNVTLSCEQNLNHDAMYWYRQDPGQGLRLIYYSQIVNDFQKGDIAEGYSVSREKKESFPLTVTSAQKNPTAFYLCASSRGTRGNTGELFFGEGSRLTVL.

This chain links TRBV18 with TRBJ2-1; unclear D gene. With 2 bases removed from V and 8 bases from J, the gap between germline ends came to 7 bases. The CDR3 has 12 amino acids. Germline V gene lookup returns CDR1 KGHSH and CDR2 LQKENI. The CDR3 sequence is CASSPLVDEQFF. For the CDR3, the DNA is TGTGCCAGCTCACCATTAGTAGATGAGCAGTTCTTC.

The rearrangement links TRBV19 to TRBJ1-4; 11 bases match TRBD1. CDR3 length: 17 amino acids. The J segment lost 7 bases and the V segment lost 5 bases, leaving 12 bases of the junction unmatched. Germline-derived CDR1 and CDR2 are LNHDA and SQIVND (reference sequence). The CDR3, as DNA: TGTGCCAGTAGTTCGATCGGACAGGGGGCTTTAACTGAAAAACTGTTTTTT. Translation gives CASSSIGQGALTEKLFF.

In its sample, this clone ranks as medium-sized. The V and J genes are TRBV5-4 and TRBJ2-7, with 8 bases that match TRBD1. V gave up 4 bases and J gave up 1 base; unmatched junction bases: 4. The germline V gene encodes CDR1 SGHNT and CDR2 YYREEE (reference sequence). The CDR3 length is 14 residues. The CDR3 DNA reads as TGTGCCAGCAGCGCGACAGGGGAATCCTACGAGCAGTACTTC. Residues: CASSATGESYEQYF.

This clone was observed once. The chain joins TRBV19 to TRBJ1-5; 10 bases line up with TRBD1. This CDR3 contains 14 residues. Germline V CDR1 and CDR2: LNHDA, SQIVND (reference sequence). With V trimmed by 5 bases and J by 5 bases, 3 bases remained unmatched. CDR3 sequence reads: CASSRTGGDQPQHF. For the CDR3, the DNA is TGTGCCAGTAGTCGGACAGGGGGGGATCAGCCCCAGCATTTT. Full variable domain (missing parts from reference TRBV19 and TRBJ1-5): DGGITQSPKYLFRKEGQNVTLSCEQNLNHDAMYWYRQDPGQGLRLIYYSQIVNDFQKGDIAEGYSVSREKKESFPLTVTSAQKNPTAFYLCASSRTGGDQPQHFGDGTRLSIL.

V usage is TRBV10-3 and J usage is TRBJ2-4; D perhaps matches TRBD1 (5 bases). V lost 6 bases and J 1 base, leaving 16 bases between the germline ends. This CDR3 spans 16 amino acids. Germline V lookup: CDR1 ENHRY, CDR2 SYGVKD. The CDR3 sequence: CAISNRGDGAKNIQYF. CDR3 nucleotide sequence: TGTGCCATCAGCAATAGGGGCGACGGGGCCAAAAACATTCAGTACTTC.

This clone was seen once. This sample also contains other DNA sequences that code for the same CDR3. The rearrangement links TRBV2 to TRBJ1-6, with TRBD1 as a possible D gene (6 bases). Germline assignment: CDR1 SNHLY and CDR2 FYNNEI. V was shortened by 6 bases and J by 10 bases, with 10 bases between the two germline ends. This CDR3 region has 12 residues. The CDR3, as DNA: TGTGCCAGCAGCGGACAGAACTCACCCCTCCACTTT. Protein: CASSGQNSPLHF.

The V gene is TRBV6-1, the J gene TRBJ1-3; D gene ambiguous. Germline V lookup: CDR1 MNHNS, CDR2 SASEGT. The CDR3 has 15 amino acids. V was shortened by 1 base and J by 4 bases, with 11 bases between the two germline ends. The CDR3 spells CASSEVLTGGNTIYF. The CDR3 DNA is TGTGCCAGCAGTGAAGTCTTAACGGGGGGAAACACCATATATTTT.

V gene TRBV30 combines with J gene TRBJ1-4; D may be TRBD1 (5 bases). The germline CDR1 and CDR2 sequences are GTSNPN and SVGIG (reference sequence). CDR3 length: 15 amino acids. The germline V and J ends were trimmed by 0 bases and 5 bases, with 13 bases remaining between them. For the CDR3, the DNA is TGTGCCTGGAGTGTACAGGCGTCAAACAATGAAAAACTGTTTTTT. Translation gives CAWSVQASNNEKLFF.

V and J are TRBV6-4 and TRBJ2-7; no definite D call. Trimming stripped 9 bases from V and 0 bases from J, with 12 bases between. The CDR3 covers 13 residues. CDR1 is MRHNA and CDR2 is SNTAGT in the germline V gene. CDR3 in DNA: TGTGCCAGAAAGGTAGGAAGCTCCTACGAGCAGTACTTC. As protein: CARKVGSSYEQYF.

This clone was seen a few times. The chain employs TRBV6-5 and TRBJ2-7; 7 bases fit TRBD1. There are 13 residues in the CDR3. Germline loops: CDR1 MNHEY, CDR2 SVGAGI. V lost 6 bases, J lost 8 bases, and 10 bases stayed unmatched. The CDR3 spells CASRKGTVTKQYF. The CDR3 DNA follows: TGTGCCAGCAGAAAAGGGACAGTGACGAAGCAGTACTTC.

The chain has TRBV7-2 and TRBJ2-7, with D possibly being TRBD1 or TRBD2 (6 bases each). The germline CDR1 and CDR2 sequences are SGHTA and FQGNSA. V was trimmed by 0 bases and J by 2 bases, leaving 11 bases between them. The CDR3 extends over 15 amino acids. The CDR3 nucleotides are TGTGCCAGCAGCTTAGCCCGGGGGCGCCCCTACGAGCAGTACTTC. Translated: CASSLARGRPYEQYF.

V gene TRBV6-6 combines with J gene TRBJ1-4, with TRBD1 identical over 8 bases. V lost 6 bases and J lost 5; bases outside the gene matches: 8. The CDR3 has 15 residues. CDR1 is MNHNY, CDR2 SVGAGI, per germline (reference sequence). CDR3 sequence: CASSPWDRKNEKLFF. DNA of the CDR3: TGTGCCAGCAGCCCCTGGGACAGGAAGAATGAAAAACTGTTTTTT.

By sample share, this clone is medium-sized (0.01 to 0.1%). Other DNA sequences in the same sample also yield this CDR3. The gene calls are TRBV10-1 and TRBJ1-1, with D maybe TRBD1 (5 bases). V lost 3 bases and J lost 7, with 15 bases in between. The CDR3 is 14 amino acids. Germline V gives CDR1 WNHNN, CDR2 SYGVQD (reference sequence). The CDR3 sequence is CASSDGIKGIEAFF. The CDR3 DNA reads TGCGCCAGCAGTGATGGAATTAAGGGGATTGAAGCTTTCTTT.

The chain combines TRBV30 with TRBJ2-3; TRBD2 agrees at 7 bases. Unmatched junction bases numbered 8, after V lost 0 bases and J lost 2 bases. The CDR3 covers 16 residues. Germline V gene data show CDR1 as GTSNPN and CDR2 as SVGIG (reference sequence). CDR3 sequence reads: CAWSVQGTIVTDTQYF. CDR3 DNA sequence: TGTGCCTGGAGTGTACAAGGGACTATCGTCACAGATACGCAGTATTTT.

This clone showed up just a few times. CDR3 in amino acids: CSVDGPGGLNTEAFF. The DNA for the CDR3 is TGCAGCGTCGACGGCCCAGGGGGCCTGAACACTGAAGCTTTCTTT. V and J are TRBV29-1 and TRBJ1-1; 8 nucleotides match TRBD1. The V gene's germline CDR1 is SQVTM and CDR2 ANQGSEA. This CDR3 comprises 15 residues. J was trimmed by 0 bases and V by 6 bases; bases with no gene match: 9.

The chain employs TRBV2 and TRBJ1-2; D is uncertain. Germline CDR1 and CDR2: SNHLY and FYNNEI. The CDR3 runs to 11 residues. Trimming left V 6 bases short and J 7 bases short, with 9 bases between. CDR3 residues: CASSPRIGYTF. The CDR3 coding sequence is TGTGCCAGCAGCCCTCGAATTGGCTACACCTTC.

V usage is TRBV6-1 and J usage is TRBJ2-7; perhaps TRBD2 as D (6 bases). The V gene's germline CDR1 is MNHNS and CDR2 SASEGT. V was shortened by 11 bases and J by 1 base, with 18 bases between the two germline ends. This CDR3 has 14 amino acids. CDR3 amino acids: CAARRTSISYEQYF. The CDR3 DNA sequence: TGTGCCGCCCGCCGAACTAGCATTTCCTACGAGCAGTACTTC.

This chain uses TRBV2 with TRBJ2-7; the D is unclear. Trimming took 7 bases from V and 3 from J, leaving 16 bases between them. The V gene's germline CDR1 is SNHLY and CDR2 FYNNEI. The CDR3 spans 14 residues. Written as DNA, the CDR3 is TGTGCCAGCATACCGGCGGAACCCTTCTACGAGCAGTACTTC. Translation gives CASIPAEPFYEQYF.

The rearrangement links TRBV4-2 to TRBJ1-3; D not resolved. Trimming stripped 6 bases from V and 4 bases from J, with 7 bases between. The CDR3 has 12 residues. In germline, CDR1 is LGHNA, CDR2 YNFKEQ. CDR3 in amino acids: CASSPSGNTIYF. The DNA for the CDR3 is TGTGCCAGCAGTCCCTCCGGAAACACCATATATTTT.

V gene TRBV19 combines with J gene TRBJ1-2; D call uncertain. This CDR3 has 16 residues. The germline gives CDR1 LNHDA, CDR2 SQIVND (reference sequence). V was pared by 5 bases and J by 3 bases, with 19 bases between. This CDR3 reads CASSFAGKVGDYGYTF. CDR3 bases: TGTGCCAGTAGTTTCGCCGGGAAAGTGGGTGACTATGGCTACACCTTC.

A single count supports this clone. This rearrangement joins TRBV7-2 to TRBJ2-1; D is unclear. CDR3 length equals 16 residues. Germline V CDR1 and CDR2: SGHTA, FQGNSA. Trimming removed 0 bases from V and 1 base from J, with 10 bases in between. The CDR3 coding sequence is TGTGCCAGCAGCTTAGCCAGAACAGCATCCTACAATGAGCAGTTCTTC. This sequence encodes CASSLARTASYNEQFF. Combining the CDR3 with reference TRBV7-2 and TRBJ2-1 gives the whole variable domain GAGVSQSPSNKVTEKGKDVELRCDPISGHTALYWYRQSLGQGLEFLIYFQGNSAPDKSGLPSDRFSAERTGGSVSTLTIQRTQQEDSAVYLCASSLARTASYNEQFFGPGTRLTVL.